This T cell receptor (beta chain) appears in the sequencing data of a study of cytotoxic CD8 clonotypes in ibrutinib-treated CLL. Study details: Outcomes included around 24 partial and 2 complete responses; after median roughly six years, 14 stayed remitted and roughly 12 progressed. Study outcomes and limitations: Clonality, elevated at ibrutinib response, dropped back toward baseline at progression.

Clones were read by immunoSEQ multiplex PCR, and TCRdb kept only the in-frame ones, dropping some. The sample includes approximately 330,000 clones, 80% of them seen just once. About this clone itself: The antigen is undetermined.

Germline loops: CDR1 MNHNS, CDR2 SASEGT. The CDR3 is 14 residues long. V lost 1 base and J 3 bases, leaving 9 bases between the germline ends. The V and J genes are TRBV6-1 and TRBJ1-2; tentative D call: TRBD1 (6 bases). Material: PBMCs, obtained before ibrutinib treatment. The TCR originated in a human donor with chronic lymphocytic leukemia. The CDR3 nucleotides read TGTGCCAGCAGTGAAGTTTCAGGGGACTATGGCTACACCTTC. Translation gives CASSEVSGDYGYTF.